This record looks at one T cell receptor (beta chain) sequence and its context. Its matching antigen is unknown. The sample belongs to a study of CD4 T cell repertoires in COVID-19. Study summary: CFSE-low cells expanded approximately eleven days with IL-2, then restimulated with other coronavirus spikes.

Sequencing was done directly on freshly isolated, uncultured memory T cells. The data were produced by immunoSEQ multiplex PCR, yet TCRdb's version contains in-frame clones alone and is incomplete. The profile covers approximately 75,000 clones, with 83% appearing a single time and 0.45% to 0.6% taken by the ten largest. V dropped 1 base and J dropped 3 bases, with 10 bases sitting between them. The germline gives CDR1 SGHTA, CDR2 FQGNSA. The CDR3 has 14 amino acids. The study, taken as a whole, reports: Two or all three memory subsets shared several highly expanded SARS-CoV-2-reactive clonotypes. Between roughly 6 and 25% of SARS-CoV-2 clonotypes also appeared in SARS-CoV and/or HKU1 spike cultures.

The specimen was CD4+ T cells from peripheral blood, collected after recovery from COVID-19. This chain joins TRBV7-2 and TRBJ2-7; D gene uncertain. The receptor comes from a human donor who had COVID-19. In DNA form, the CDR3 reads TGTGCCAGCAGCTTAGGGGGTACCAACTACGAGCAGTACTTC. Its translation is CASSLGGTNYEQYF.